A single sample is the source of the 23 T cell receptor beta chains below, sequenced in a study of T cells in tumors after PD-1 blockade. Profiling relied on immunoSEQ multiplex PCR, and the TCRdb table lists in-frame clones only, not all of them. Here the sample spans roughly 60,000 clones, roughly 77% being singletons. The specimen was PBMCs, collected before anti-PD-1 treatment. The receptors stem from a human donor with basal cell carcinoma.

This chain links TRBV6-6 with TRBJ1-2, with D tentatively TRBD1 (5 bases). This CDR3 comprises 12 residues. V gave up 3 bases and J gave up 6 bases, with 8 bases separating them. From germline, CDR1 is MNHNY and CDR2 SVGAGI (reference sequence). The CDR3 region has the DNA TGTGCCAGCAGTTATGGGGCGGATGGCTACACCTTC. This codes for CASSYGADGYTF.

This clone is a singleton in its sample. V gene TRBV5-8 combines with J gene TRBJ2-5; D assignment may be TRBD1 or TRBD2 (6 bases each). V lost 2 bases to trimming and J lost 5 bases, with 16 bases between them. Looked up from germline, CDR1 is SGHTS and CDR2 is YDEGEE. The CDR3 runs to 15 residues. As DNA, the CDR3 is TGTGCCAGCAGCTTCGGAGTGGGGGGCCCGGAGACCCAGTACTTC. It translates to CASSFGVGGPETQYF.

The table lists this clone with a few counts. The chain recombines TRBV5-1 with TRBJ1-2; perhaps TRBD1 as D (6 bases). There are 14 residues in the CDR3. CDR1 and CDR2 (germline): SGHRS, YFSETQ. Trimming left V 1 base short and J 3 bases short, with 10 bases between. CDR3 nucleotide sequence: TGCGCCAGCAGCTTGCAGGGGACATACTATGGCTACACCTTC. Translation gives CASSLQGTYYGYTF.

This clone was seen a single time. This chain uses TRBV9 with TRBJ1-2, with D possibly TRBD1 on 5 matching bases. This CDR3 is built from 13 residues. The V end was cut by 6 bases, the J end by 4 bases, with 13 bases between. Germline values: CDR1 SGDLS, CDR2 YYNGEE. The CDR3 bases are TGTGCCAGCACCCCCGGGGGGAGCTATGGCTACACCTTC. It is translated as CASTPGGSYGYTF.

The V and J genes are TRBV6-6 and TRBJ1-2; 8 bases are shared with TRBD1. Trimming removed 0 bases from V and 5 bases from J; junction bases left unmatched: 5. Per the germline V gene, CDR1 is MNHNY and CDR2 is SVGAGI (reference sequence). The length of the CDR3 is 15 residues. The CDR3 DNA reads TGTGCCAGCAGTTACTCCAGGACAGGGTGGTATGGCTACACCTTC. Its translation: CASSYSRTGWYGYTF.

The chain carries TRBV27 and TRBJ2-7, with 14 positions matching TRBD2. V dropped 6 bases and J dropped 8; count of bases not matched to a gene: 3. The CDR3 spans 13 residues. Germline assignment: CDR1 MNHEY and CDR2 SMNVEV (reference sequence). The CDR3 is CASSGLAGGQQYF. The CDR3 DNA follows: TGTGCCAGCAGCGGACTAGCGGGGGGACAGCAGTACTTC.

The V gene is TRBV7-9, the J gene TRBJ2-5; D is tentatively TRBD1 or TRBD2 (5 bases each). V was clipped by 1 base and J by 0 bases, with 6 bases between them. The CDR3 runs to 14 residues. Germline loops: CDR1 SEHNR, CDR2 FQNEAQ (reference sequence). The DNA for the CDR3 is TGTGCCAGCAGCTTAGGGGGGTACCAAGAGACCCAGTACTTC. Translating gives CASSLGGYQETQYF. Supplemented by reference TRBV7-9 and TRBJ2-5, the full variable domain reads DTGVSQNPRHKITKRGQNVTFRCDPISEHNRLYWYRQTLGQGPEFLTYFQNEAQLEKSRLLSDRFSAERPKGSFSTLEIQRTEQGDSAMYLCASSLGGYQETQYFGPGTRLLVL.

This chain connects TRBV19 to TRBJ1-4, with D tentatively TRBD1 (6 bases). The germline V and J ends were trimmed by 3 bases and 7 bases, with 12 bases remaining between them. The germline gives CDR1 LNHDA, CDR2 SQIVND (reference sequence). The CDR3 consists of 14 residues. CDR3 bases: TGTGCCAGTAGTATGATGGGGGCTAGTGAAAAACTGTTTTTT. As protein: CASSMMGASEKLFF.

The sample holds a few counts of this clone. This sequence joins TRBV5-6 and TRBJ1-2, with D possibly TRBD1 on 6 matching bases. Trimming stripped 0 bases from V and 6 bases from J, with 15 bases between. The germline gives CDR1 SGHDT, CDR2 YYEEEE. CDR3 length: 15 amino acids. CDR3: CASSLGFTGRNGYTF. The CDR3 DNA reads TGTGCCAGCAGCTTGGGATTTACAGGGAGGAATGGCTACACCTTC.

The V and J genes are TRBV10-1 and TRBJ2-1; TRBD2 agrees at 10 bases. The CDR3 consists of 19 residues. V lost 0 bases and J lost 5; bases outside the gene matches: 13. Germline assignment: CDR1 WNHNN and CDR2 SYGVQD (reference sequence). CDR3 region: CASSESKRGGLWRNNEQFF. CDR3 nucleotide sequence: TGCGCCAGCAGTGAGTCGAAGCGGGGGGGCCTTTGGCGAAACAATGAGCAGTTCTTC.

This clone has only one observation. The chain employs TRBV9 and TRBJ2-1, with unresolved D. Germline assignment: CDR1 SGDLS and CDR2 YYNGEE. V lost 3 bases, J lost 3 bases, and 13 bases lay in between. There are 15 residues in the CDR3. The CDR3 is CASSEGVALYNEQFF. DNA for the CDR3: TGTGCCAGCAGCGAAGGAGTCGCGCTCTACAATGAGCAGTTCTTC.

V gene TRBV13 combines with J gene TRBJ2-7; TRBD1 might be the D (6 bases). The CDR3 loop spans 16 amino acids. Germline V CDR1 and CDR2: PRHDT, FYEKMQ (reference sequence). With 5 bases removed from V and 2 bases from J, the gap between germline ends came to 19 bases. CDR3 nucleotides: TGTGCCAGCAGCCCCCACCTTGAGGGGGTACCCTACGAGCAGTACTTC. This gives the protein CASSPHLEGVPYEQYF. Based on the CDR3 plus reference TRBV13 and TRBJ2-7, the full variable domain is AAGVIQSPRHLIKEKRETATLKCYPIPRHDTVYWYQQGPGQDPQFLISFYEKMQSDKGSIPDRFSAQQFSDYHSELNMSSLELGDSALYFCASSPHLEGVPYEQYFGPGTRLTVT.

The DNA of the CDR3 is TGTGCCAGCAGTTTACAGGGCGGCTATGGCTACACCTTC. Its translation: CASSLQGGYGYTF. The chain recombines TRBV27 with TRBJ1-2, with D tentatively TRBD1 (5 bases). Germline values: CDR1 MNHEY, CDR2 SMNVEV (reference sequence). The CDR3 consists of 13 residues. V lost 2 bases and J lost 4, with 8 bases in between.

This sequence joins TRBV7-9 and TRBJ1-6, with 9 bases matching TRBD1. V dropped 7 bases and J dropped 9; count of bases not matched to a gene: 7. Germline CDR1 and CDR2: SEHNR and FQNEAQ (reference sequence). The CDR3 is 14 amino acids. The CDR3 sequence is CASTRTGEGSPLHF. The CDR3 coding sequence is TGTGCCAGCACCCGGACAGGGGAGGGTTCACCCCTCCACTTT.

The CDR3 region is CASSTDRGVYEQYF. The CDR3 DNA sequence: TGTGCCAGCAGTACCGACAGGGGAGTCTACGAGCAGTACTTC. The chain combines TRBV6-5 with TRBJ2-7; 8 bases align to TRBD1. The germline V gene has CDR1 MNHEY and CDR2 SVGAGI. V was pared by 5 bases and J by 3 bases, with 6 bases of the junction left unmatched. The length of the CDR3 is 14 residues.

This chain joins TRBV7-8 and TRBJ2-7; 8 bases align to TRBD2. There are 15 residues in the CDR3. Trimming cost V 2 bases and J 7 bases; bases outside gene matches: 10. CDR1 is SGHVS, CDR2 FQNEAQ, per germline. The CDR3 DNA sequence: TGTGCCAGCAGCTTAATTCGGGGGGGAACTCGAGAGCAGTACTTC. Protein: CASSLIRGGTREQYF.

The rearrangement uses TRBV19 and TRBJ2-7; 10 bases line up with TRBD1. Germline assignment: CDR1 LNHDA and CDR2 SQIVND (reference sequence). V shed 4 bases, J shed 3 bases, and the junction held 9 bases outside the gene matches. This CDR3 comprises 16 residues. CDR3 protein: CASSRTTTGGFYEQYF. In DNA form, the CDR3 reads TGTGCCAGTAGTAGAACAACGACAGGGGGCTTCTACGAGCAGTACTTC.

This chain joins TRBV10-2 and TRBJ2-5; D uncertain. The V and J ends lost 4 bases and 3 bases respectively, with 3 bases between them. The CDR3 has 11 residues. CDR1 WSHSY and CDR2 SAAADI come from the germline V gene. The CDR3 DNA reads TGCGCCAGCAGTGGGAAAGAGACCCAGTACTTC. Its translation is CASSGKETQYF.

This clone was picked up one time. This chain connects TRBV6-1 to TRBJ2-3; 8 bases map to TRBD1. Germline V lookup: CDR1 MNHNS, CDR2 SASEGT. The length of the CDR3 is 17 residues. With 2 bases clipped from V and 0 bases from J, the junction kept 7 bases outside the gene matches. This CDR3 is CASSEYPTGGSTDTQYF. CDR3 coding DNA: TGTGCCAGCAGTGAATACCCTACAGGGGGTAGCACAGATACGCAGTATTTT.

V and J are TRBV24-1 and TRBJ2-3; D is perhaps TRBD1 or TRBD2 (5 bases each). Trimming took off 3 bases at V and 7 bases at J, with 28 bases between the two ends. The CDR3 is 19 amino acids. Germline V gives CDR1 KGHDR, CDR2 SFDVKD. The CDR3 region has the DNA TGTGCCACCAGTGATGGAAAGGCCGGGACCGAGGGGAAAACAAATACGCAGTATTTT. Its protein is CATSDGKAGTEGKTNTQYF.

V is TRBV6-5 and J is TRBJ2-1; D ambiguous. Germline-derived CDR1 and CDR2 are MNHEY and SVGAGI. The CDR3 runs 14 residues. V was shortened by 0 bases and J by 7 bases, with 10 bases between the two germline ends. The DNA of the CDR3 is TGTGCCAGCAGTTACTCTGGAATCTGGAATGAGCAGTTCTTC. This translates into CASSYSGIWNEQFF.

This rearrangement joins TRBV28 to TRBJ1-3, with a weak D call TRBD1 (5 bases). Germline CDR1 reads MDHEN; CDR2 reads SYDVKM. V lost 2 bases and J 5 bases, leaving 10 bases between the germline ends. CDR3 length: 14 residues. The CDR3 reads CASSLRQGRNTIYF. In nucleotides, the CDR3 is TGTGCCAGCAGTTTAAGGCAGGGTAGAAACACCATATATTTT.

This clone was found a few times. This sequence joins TRBV10-1 and TRBJ2-3; D may match TRBD1 or TRBD2 (7 bases each). Germline CDR1 and CDR2: WNHNN and SYGVQD (reference sequence). The V gene lost 8 bases and the J gene lost 2 bases, with 11 bases spanning the gap. This CDR3 comprises 13 residues. DNA for the CDR3: TGCGCCAGCCAGGGGGGGCCCACAGATACGCAGTATTTT. This sequence encodes CASQGGPTDTQYF.